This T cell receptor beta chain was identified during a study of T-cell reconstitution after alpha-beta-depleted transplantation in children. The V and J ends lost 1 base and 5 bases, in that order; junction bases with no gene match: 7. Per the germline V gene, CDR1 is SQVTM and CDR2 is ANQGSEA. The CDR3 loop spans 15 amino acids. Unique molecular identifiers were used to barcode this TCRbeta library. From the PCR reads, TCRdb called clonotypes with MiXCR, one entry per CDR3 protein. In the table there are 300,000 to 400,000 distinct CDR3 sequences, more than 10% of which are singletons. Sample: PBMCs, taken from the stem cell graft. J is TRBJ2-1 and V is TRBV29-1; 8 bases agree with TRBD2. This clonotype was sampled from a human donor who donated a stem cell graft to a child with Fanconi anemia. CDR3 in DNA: TGCAGCGTTGAAGTCCTGTTGCGGGGGGACAATGAGCAGTTCTTC. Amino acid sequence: CSVEVLLRGDNEQFF.